This T cell receptor beta chain was documented in a study of shared clonotypes between healthy human individuals. Points from the study as a whole: Clonotype sharing among the donors was expected to vary with sequencing depth.

Healthy and HIV-negative, the adult donors had no recent acute infections or vaccinations. Assay execution took place at the deep level. Sequenced by immunoSEQ multiplex PCR; TCRdb stores in-frame clones only, minus some. The data contain about 450,000 clones, 70% to 80% of them singletons. Comment on this clone: Its matching antigen is unknown.

The germline CDR1 and CDR2 sequences are LGHNA and YNFKEQ. The CDR3 is 15 residues long. J lost 4 bases, V lost 4 bases, and 4 bases had no gene match. Sequenced sample: PBMCs. The source is a woman aged 40-49 years in good health. Some clones in this sample may be carry-over from other donors' samples. This chain links TRBV4-2 with TRBJ2-5; 12 nucleotides align to TRBD2. CDR3 nucleotide sequence: TGTGCCAGCAGCCTGACTAGCGGGAGTGGAGAGACCCAGTACTTC. It translates to CASSLTSGSGETQYF.